These T cell receptor beta chains were read from a single sample in a study of blood T cell repertoires in COVID-19. Method: immunoSEQ multiplex PCR; TCRdb's copy keeps in-frame clones and lacks some. Altogether roughly 450,000 clones are present, 90% being singletons, with the ten largest covering 0.6%. The sample was PBMCs or T cells enriched from blood (not recorded which). Every receptor here comes from a man between 18 and 35 years old who had recovered from COVID-19. CDR3s leave out the opening cysteine and the closing phenylalanine or tryptophan.

TRBJ2-1,TRBV5-4,ASSLASGDNEQF
TRBJ1-4,TRBV28,ASWRKGATNEKLF
TRBJ1-3,TRBV7-4,ASSESRGSGNTIY
TRBJ1-1,TRBV11-2,ASSLEIYKGAISEAF
TRBJ2-7,TRBV19,ASSILAGAPYEQY
TRBJ1-5,TRBV7-9,ASSSTGNNQPQH
TRBJ2-1,TRBV2,ASSEGLAGGNEQF
TRBJ2-5,TRBV9,ASSGQGLKTQY
TRBJ1-5,TRBV6-2/TRBV6-3,ASSYPGYGQPQH
TRBJ2-1,TRBV29-1,SVREGPNEQF
TRBJ1-2,TRBV19,ASSIPEANYGYT
TRBJ1-2,TRBV7-2,ASSLQGFIGYT
TRBJ2-1,TRBV18,ASSPTGPGLVNNEQF
TRBJ2-7,TRBV3-1/TRBV3-2,ASSQMTSGSGEQY
TRBJ1-3,TRBV3-1/TRBV3-2,ASSPGGNTIY
TRBJ2-6,TRBV2,ASREQLTGANVLT
TRBJ2-6,TRBV9,ASSVGLAGEGGANVLT
TRBJ2-1,TRBV4-1,ASSQTGVSYNEQF
TRBJ1-1,TRBV2,ASMQTGRNTEAF
TRBJ1-5,TRBV6-1,ASSELVGTGGQPQH
TRBJ1-5,TRBV19,ASSISRVSNQPQH
TRBJ2-7,TRBV25-1,ASSFLAGGPYN
TRBJ1-6,TRBV27,ASRSGGDNSPLH
TRBJ1-6,TRBV6-1,ASSDSRGPPPLH
TRBJ2-2,TRBV9,ASSVRQAILDGELF
TRBJ1-2,TRBV24-1,ATSDPTANYYGYT
TRBJ1-2,TRBV6-5,ASRAQGVRYGYT
TRBJ2-6,TRBV27,ATRRGSGANVLT
TRBJ2-5,TRBV5-1,ASSLKTVQETQY
TRBJ2-3,TRBV6-5,ASRGLAGPDTQY
TRBJ2-7,TRBV27,ASSLEVAGSYEQY
TRBJ1-2,TRBV6-5,ASRDRASHGYT
TRBJ1-5,TRBV5-4,ASSTDTQQPQH
TRBJ1-1,TRBV11-3,ASSLGERNTEAF
TRBJ1-2,TRBV5-1,ASSRMPESDYGYT
TRBJ2-4,TRBV2,ASGKTGTKNIQY
TRBJ1-2,TRBV5-8,ASSFTTGGSYGYT
TRBJ1-5,TRBV2,ASSSTTGDQPQH
TRBJ2-2,TRBV19,ASTPPGQGPTGELF
TRBJ2-5,TRBV29-1,SVGRDFQY
TRBJ2-5,TRBV7-9,ASSLTEFGQETQY
TRBJ1-2,TRBV11-2,ASSLNSRVGYT
TRBJ1-5,TRBV2,ASSEESGNQPQH
TRBJ1-6,TRBV7-9,ASSSGRISPLH
TRBJ1-2,TRBV28,ASSLSRQGQNGYT
TRBJ1-2,TRBV19,ASSQGSLNYGYT
TRBJ1-3,TRBV5-1,ASSLHLLQGAGNTIY
TRBJ2-1,TRBV5-1,ASSILAPSSYNEQF
TRBJ1-5,TRBV6-1,ASSESRGVLNQPQH
TRBJ2-7,TRBV30,AYQGREQY
TRBJ2-1,TRBV29-1,SVGRTSGGFSEQF
TRBJ1-5,TRBV28,ASSTGGEQPQH
TRBJ1-2,TRBV3-1/TRBV3-2,ASSQSLYGYT
TRBJ2-3,TRBV2,ASRMGTDTDTQY